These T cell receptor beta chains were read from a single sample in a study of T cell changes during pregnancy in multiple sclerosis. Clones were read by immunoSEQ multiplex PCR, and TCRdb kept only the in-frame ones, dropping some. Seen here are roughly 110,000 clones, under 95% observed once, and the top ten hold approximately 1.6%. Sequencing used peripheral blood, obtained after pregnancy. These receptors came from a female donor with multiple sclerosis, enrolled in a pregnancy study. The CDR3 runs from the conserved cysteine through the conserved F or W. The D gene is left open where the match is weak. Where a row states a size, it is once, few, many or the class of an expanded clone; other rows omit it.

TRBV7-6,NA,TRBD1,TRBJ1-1,TGTGCCAGCAGCTTGGGGACAGGTGAAGCTTTCTTT,CASSLGTGEAFF
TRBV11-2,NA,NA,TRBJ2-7,TGTGCCAGCAGCTTAGGGCGGAGTAAGGACTTC,CASSLGRSKDF
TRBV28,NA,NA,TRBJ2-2,TGTGCCAGCAGTTTACCGCGAGGACTCCTCCCGACCGGGGAGCTGTTTTTT,CASSLPRGLLPTGELFF
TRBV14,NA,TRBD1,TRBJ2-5,TGTGCCAGCAGCCCTCTCCCTGGACAGGCCGCGGGTGGGGAGACCCAGTACTTC,CASSPLPGQAAGGETQYF
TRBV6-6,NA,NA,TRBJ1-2,TGTGCCAGCGGCATCGGGGGGGAGGTTGGCTACACCTTC,CASGIGGEVGYTF
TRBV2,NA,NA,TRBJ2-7,TGTGCCAGCAGTGTTGGCTTATCCGCTTCCGAGCAGTACTTC,CASSVGLSASEQYF
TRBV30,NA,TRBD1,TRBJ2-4,TGTGCCACCGCCGGGACAGGGATGAGAGACATTCAGTACTTC,CATAGTGMRDIQYF
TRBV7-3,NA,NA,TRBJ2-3,TGTGCCAGCAGCTTAGGAGGTTGGGGAAACACAGATACGCAGTATTTT,CASSLGGWGNTDTQYF
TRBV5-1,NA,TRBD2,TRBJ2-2,TGCGCCAGCAGCGACTTAGCGGGAGGGTTTGGCCGGGAGCTGTTTTTT,CASSDLAGGFGRELFF
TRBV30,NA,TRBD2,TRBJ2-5,TGTGCCTGGGGACTAGCGGGAGTTGGAGAGACCCAGTACTTC,CAWGLAGVGETQYF
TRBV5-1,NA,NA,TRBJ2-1,TGCGCCAGCAGACAGGAGGAGGGTAGCAATGAGCAGTTCTTC,CASRQEEGSNEQFF
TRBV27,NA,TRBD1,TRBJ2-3,TGTGCCAGTAAGCCATTGGACAGGGTGAGGGCAGATACGCAGTATTTT,CASKPLDRVRADTQYF
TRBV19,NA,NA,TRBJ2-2,TGTGCCAGTAGTTCCCCTGTAGGGGGAAACACCGGGGAGCTGTTTTTT,CASSSPVGGNTGELFF
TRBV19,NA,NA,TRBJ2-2,TGTGCCAGTAGTCACGCTACCACCGGGGAGCTGTTTTTT,CASSHATTGELFF
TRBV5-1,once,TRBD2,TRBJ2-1,TGCGCCAGCAGCTGGGACTACGTCTCCTACAATGAGCAGTTCTTC,CASSWDYVSYNEQFF
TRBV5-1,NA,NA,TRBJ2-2,TGCGCCAGCAGCTTGGTGACAGGATTAAACACCGGGGAGCTGTTTTTT,CASSLVTGLNTGELFF
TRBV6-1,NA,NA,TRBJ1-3,TGTGCCAGCAGTGAAAGGACTGGGGAACAGAACACCATATATTTT,CASSERTGEQNTIYF
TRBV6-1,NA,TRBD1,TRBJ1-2,TGTGCCAGCAAGGGGGCAGGGAGCTATGGCTACACCTTC,CASKGAGSYGYTF
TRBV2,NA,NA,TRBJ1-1,TGTGCCAGCAGTGAAGCGCGTTCAGGCGAAGCTTTCTTT,CASSEARSGEAFF
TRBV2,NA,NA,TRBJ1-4,TGTGCCAGCAGGATAGGGGACACAACTAATGAAAAACTGTTTTTT,CASRIGDTTNEKLFF
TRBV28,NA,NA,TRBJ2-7,TGTGCCAGCAGTTTAAGAGGATTCTCCTACGAGCAGTACTTC,CASSLRGFSYEQYF
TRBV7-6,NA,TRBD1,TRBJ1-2,TGTGCCAGCAGCCCATACCCGACAGGGCAGGGTGGCTACACCTTC,CASSPYPTGQGGYTF
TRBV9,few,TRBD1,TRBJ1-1,TGTGCCAGCAGCGTTTCCGGACAGGCAATCATGTCCTCAAGGGCTGAAGCTTTCTTT,CASSVSGQAIMSSRAEAFF
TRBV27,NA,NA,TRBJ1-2,TGTGCCAGCAGTTTATCAGAGGGTGCCTATGGCTACACCTTC,CASSLSEGAYGYTF
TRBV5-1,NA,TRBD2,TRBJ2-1,TGCGCCAGCAGCTTGGGGACTAGCTTCAATGAGCAGTTCTTC,CASSLGTSFNEQFF
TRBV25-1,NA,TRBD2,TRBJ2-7,TGTGCCAGCAGATCGGATAGCGGGGGGTTCTACGAGCAGTACTTC,CASRSDSGGFYEQYF
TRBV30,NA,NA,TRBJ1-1,TGTGCCTGGAGACCCTCGTGGGGCCCTAAGACTGAAGCTTTCTTT,CAWRPSWGPKTEAFF
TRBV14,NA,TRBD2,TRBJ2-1,TGTGCCAGCAGCCCCTTGGCGGGAGCGTACAATGAGCAGTTCTTC,CASSPLAGAYNEQFF
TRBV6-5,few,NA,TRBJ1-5,TGTGCCAGCTCCATTCGGGGGGGTCCTAATCAGCCCCAGCATTTT,CASSIRGGPNQPQHF
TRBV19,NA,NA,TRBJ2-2,TGTGCCAGTAGTAATACAGCTGGGGAGCTGTTTTTT,CASSNTAGELFF
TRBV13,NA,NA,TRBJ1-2,TGTGCCAGCAGCCCGTACAGGGTAGGGGGCTATGGCTACACCTTC,CASSPYRVGGYGYTF
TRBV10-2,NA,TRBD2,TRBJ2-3,TGCGCCAGCAGTGAGTCGCCGAGGAGCGGGGGGGCTCTGGATACGCAGTATTTT,CASSESPRSGGALDTQYF
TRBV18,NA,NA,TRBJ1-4,TGTGCCAGCTCACCAGCCGCCGGGGGTAATGAAAAACTGTTTTTT,CASSPAAGGNEKLFF
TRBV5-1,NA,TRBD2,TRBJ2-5,TGCGCCAGCAGCTTACTAGCGGGGAACCAAGAGACCCAGTACTTC,CASSLLAGNQETQYF
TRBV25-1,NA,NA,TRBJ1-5,TGTGCCAGCAGTGATTCAGGTCAGCCCCAGCATTTT,CASSDSGQPQHF
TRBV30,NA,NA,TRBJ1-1,TGTGCCTGGACGGGAAATCCGGGCACTGAAGCTTTCTTT,CAWTGNPGTEAFF
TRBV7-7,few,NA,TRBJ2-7,TGTGCCAGCAGCCCCAATTTTGACAGGAGCTCCTACGAGCAGTACTTC,CASSPNFDRSSYEQYF
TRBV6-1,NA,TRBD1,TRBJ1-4,TGTGCCAGCAGGACAGGGGAGGGGGTGGGAAAACTGTTTTTT,CASRTGEGVGKLFF
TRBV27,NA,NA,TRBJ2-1,TGTGCCAGCAGTTTAGGAGGGCTGGGGTACAATGAGCAGTTCTTC,CASSLGGLGYNEQFF
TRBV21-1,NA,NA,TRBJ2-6,TGTGCCAGCAGCAAAGTGAAGGGGGCTGGGGCCAACGTCCTGACTTTC,CASSKVKGAGANVLTF
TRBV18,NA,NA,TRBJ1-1,TGTGCCAGCTCACCGACAGAGAACACTGAAGCTTTCTTT,CASSPTENTEAFF
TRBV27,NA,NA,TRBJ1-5,TGTGCCAGCAGCCGTGACAGAAACAATCAGCCCCAGCATTTT,CASSRDRNNQPQHF
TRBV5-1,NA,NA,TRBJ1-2,TGCGCCAGCAGCCTTCGAGGGGGACCGCATGGCTACACCTTC,CASSLRGGPHGYTF
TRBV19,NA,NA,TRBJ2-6,TGTGCCAGTAGTATAGACCGGGTTGGGGCCAACGTCCTGACTTTC,CASSIDRVGANVLTF
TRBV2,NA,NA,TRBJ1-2,TGTGCCAGCAGACCAGGACAGAGAATTAACTATGGCTACACCTTC,CASRPGQRINYGYTF